Sequencing of this TCR beta chain was carried out in a study of lymphopenia after photon versus proton radiotherapy. Regarding this clone: The antigen remains undetermined.

Study conclusions and caveats: Larger post-nadir TCR diversity loss correlated inversely with survival in deceased patients. Relative stability marked proton patients; photon patients lost diversity and naive cells. Authors raise, but do not show, better survival with proton therapy.

TCRdb keeps only in-frame clones here, not all; method: immunoSEQ multiplex PCR. The sample consists of about 8,300 clones, around 90% of them appearing once. Trimming left V 3 bases short and J 2 bases short, with 12 bases between. The CDR3 totals 15 residues. Germline V lookup: CDR1 SGHDT, CDR2 YYEEEE. The V and J genes are TRBV5-6 and TRBJ1-3; possibly TRBD1 for D (6 bases). The clonotype was recovered from an elderly man with cholangiocarcinoma. The sample here was peripheral blood, taken from a patient treated with photon-based radiotherapy. The CDR3 DNA is TGTGCCAGCAGCTCTCGAGGGGGGCCTGGAAACACCATATATTTT. This encodes CASSSRGGPGNTIYF.